Below, 10 T cell receptor beta chains from the same sample are listed, as sequenced in a study of spatial heterogeneity in lung cancer. Stated time point: blood at routine non-recurrence follow-up after resection. Each CDR3 protein is one row after TCRdb ran MiXCR on the 5' RACE reads. The table records about 750 distinct CDR3 sequences, around 69% of them present only once. Sequences were derived from PBMCs, sampled at follow-up. These receptors originate from a female donor with early-stage non-small cell lung cancer.

A word on this clonotype: As an off-target read in a library built for alpha chains, this beta chain has a frequency of little significance. This chain links TRBV14 with TRBJ2-7; no clear D gene. The CDR3 totals 14 residues. Trimming pared 1 base from V and 0 bases from J, leaving 7 bases between. Germline V CDR1 and CDR2: SGHDN, FVKESK. This chain's CDR3 is CASSQGDNSYEQYF. The CDR3 coding sequence is TGTGCCAGCAGCCAAGGAGACAACTCCTACGAGCAGTACTTC.

Comments on this clonotype: The library was prepared for alpha chains; this beta chain is a stray read, so its frequency means little. The rearrangement links TRBV28 to TRBJ2-7; D not resolved. The CDR3 has 13 residues. V lost 5 bases to trimming and J lost 3 bases, with 11 bases between them. Germline V gene lookup returns CDR1 MDHEN and CDR2 SYDVKM. CDR3 sequence (DNA): TGTGCCAGCAGTCTCCGATCAGGCTACGAGCAGTACTTC. It codes for CASSLRSGYEQYF.

Regarding this clonotype: The library was built for alpha chains, so this beta chain is an off-target read and its size means little. The chain has TRBV3-1 and TRBJ2-2, with D unresolved. The ends were cut back, 4 bases at V and 6 bases at J, with 12 bases in the middle. Germline V gene sequence: CDR1 LGHDT, CDR2 YNNKEL (reference sequence). The CDR3 has 14 amino acids. The chain's CDR3 is CASSPPGWAGELFF. DNA for the CDR3: TGTGCCAGCAGCCCCCCCGGGTGGGCCGGGGAGCTGTTTTTT.

This clonotype was picked up a small number of times. A library prepared for alpha chains yielded this beta chain as an off-target read; its size is of little meaning. V and J are TRBV4-2 and TRBJ2-1; TRBD2 matches 7 bases. Germline loops: CDR1 LGHNA, CDR2 YNFKEQ. The CDR3 sequence is 14 residues long. V was pared by 1 base and J by 10 bases, with 7 bases of the junction left unmatched. The CDR3 loop is CASSQVSLLAEQFF. DNA of the CDR3: TGTGCCAGCAGCCAAGTCAGTTTACTAGCGGAGCAGTTCTTC.

On this clonotype: The size of this beta chain means little, since it is a stray read in a library made for alpha chains. The chain carries TRBV11-3 and TRBJ2-3; D is possibly TRBD2 (5 bases). The CDR3 loop spans 15 amino acids. Per germline, CDR1 SGHNT and CDR2 YENEEA. Trimming pared 3 bases from V and 2 bases from J, leaving 12 bases between. The CDR3 reads CASSLPSGYTDTQYF. In nucleotides, the CDR3 is TGTGCCAGCAGCTTGCCGAGCGGATACACAGATACGCAGTATTTT.

Of note for this clonotype: Since the library was made to target alpha chains, this beta chain is a stray read and its abundance is not meaningful. The chain recombines TRBV19 with TRBJ1-5; 7 nucleotides match TRBD1. The germline gives CDR1 LNHDA, CDR2 SQIVND (reference sequence). J gave up 0 bases and V 4 bases, and 3 bases lay outside the gene matches. CDR3 length: 15 residues. DNA for the CDR3: TGTGCCAGTAGTAGGGACAGTAATAGCAATCAGCCCCAGCATTTT. Its translation: CASSRDSNSNQPQHF.

With regard to this clonotype: For a library built for alpha chains, this beta chain is a stray read; little rests on its size. The CDR3 sequence: CASSGTGWEETQYF. CDR3 DNA: TGTGCCAGCAGCGGGACAGGGTGGGAAGAGACCCAGTACTTC. This chain joins TRBV6-5 and TRBJ2-5; 9 bases align to TRBD1. CDR3 length: 14 amino acids. V dropped 6 bases and J dropped 3; count of bases not matched to a gene: 5. In germline, CDR1 is MNHEY, CDR2 SVGAGI.

This clonotype was detected once. The library was designed around alpha chains, so this beta chain is a stray read whose abundance carries little weight. The chain employs TRBV24-1 and TRBJ2-3, with no clear D. The V gene's germline CDR1 is KGHDR and CDR2 SFDVKD. The CDR3 runs to 14 residues. The V gene lost 5 bases and the J gene lost 3 bases, with 11 bases spanning the gap. Here the CDR3 reads CATSGGVATDTQYF. The DNA of the CDR3 is TGTGCCACCAGTGGAGGAGTCGCGACAGATACGCAGTATTTT.

This clonotype was detected a few times. This beta chain was picked up by a library intended for alpha chains and is off target, so its count carries little meaning. The chain has TRBV21-1 and TRBJ2-7. TRBV21-1 represents a pseudogene. The CDR3 runs 11 residues. CDR3 sequence (DNA): TGTGCCAGCAGCAATATTTACGAGCAGTACTTC. Protein: CASSNIYEQYF.

About this clonotype itself: This beta chain is off target for a library built for alpha chains, so its abundance means little. The gene calls are TRBV7-9 and TRBJ2-7; TRBD2 is a possible D gene (5 bases). V lost 5 bases to trimming and J lost 1 base, with 9 bases between them. Per the germline V gene, CDR1 is SEHNR and CDR2 is FQNEAQ (reference sequence). The CDR3 covers 13 residues. The CDR3 region is CASSPSGSYEQYV. The DNA of the CDR3 is TGTGCCAGCAGCCCCTCGGGGTCCTACGAGCAGTACGTC.